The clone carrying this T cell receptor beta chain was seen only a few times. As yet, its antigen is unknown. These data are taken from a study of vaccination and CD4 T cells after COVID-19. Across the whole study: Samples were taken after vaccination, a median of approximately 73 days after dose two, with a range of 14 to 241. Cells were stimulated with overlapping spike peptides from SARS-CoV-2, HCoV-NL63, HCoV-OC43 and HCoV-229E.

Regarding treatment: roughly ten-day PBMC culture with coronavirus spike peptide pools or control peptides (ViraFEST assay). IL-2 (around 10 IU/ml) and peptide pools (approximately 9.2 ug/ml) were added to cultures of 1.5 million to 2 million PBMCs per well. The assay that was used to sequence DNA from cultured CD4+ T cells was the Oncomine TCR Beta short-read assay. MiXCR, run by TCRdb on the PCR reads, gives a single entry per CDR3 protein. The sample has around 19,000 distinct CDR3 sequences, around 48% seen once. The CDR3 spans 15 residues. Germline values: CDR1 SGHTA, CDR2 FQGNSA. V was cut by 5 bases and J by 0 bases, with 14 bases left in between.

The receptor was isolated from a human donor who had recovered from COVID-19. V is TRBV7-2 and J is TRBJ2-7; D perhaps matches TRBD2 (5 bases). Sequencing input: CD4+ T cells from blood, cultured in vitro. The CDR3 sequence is CASSPRTGSSYEQYF. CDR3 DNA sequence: TGTGCCAGCAGCCCCCGGACGGGGAGCTCCTACGAGCAGTACTTC.